This T cell receptor beta chain is from a study of beta chain features in type 1 diabetes. Every bit of the isolated RNA underwent reverse transcription, so sequencing read expressed TCRB transcripts. Measured with immunoSEQ multiplex PCR; TCRdb has only the in-frame clones, and not every one. Of about 160,000 clones listed, approximately 9.9% are singletons. Study-level findings and limits: Moderate but significant shortening of TCRB CDR3s was recorded in all four CD4+ subsets from Type 1 diabetes patients.

Regarding this clone: The antigen is undetermined.

Sample: central memory CD4+ T cells from blood. The sequence came from a woman in her late teens or twenties in good health.

As DNA, the CDR3 is TGCGCCAGCAGCCAAGGACAGACTCTACGACCGCAGTACTTC. Encoded protein: CASSQGQTLRPQYF. The rearrangement links TRBV5-1 to TRBJ2-7, with D perhaps matching TRBD1 (6 bases). The CDR3 spans 14 residues. The V gene lost 4 bases and the J gene lost 9 bases, with 20 bases spanning the gap. Germline CDR1 and CDR2: SGHRS and YFSETQ.